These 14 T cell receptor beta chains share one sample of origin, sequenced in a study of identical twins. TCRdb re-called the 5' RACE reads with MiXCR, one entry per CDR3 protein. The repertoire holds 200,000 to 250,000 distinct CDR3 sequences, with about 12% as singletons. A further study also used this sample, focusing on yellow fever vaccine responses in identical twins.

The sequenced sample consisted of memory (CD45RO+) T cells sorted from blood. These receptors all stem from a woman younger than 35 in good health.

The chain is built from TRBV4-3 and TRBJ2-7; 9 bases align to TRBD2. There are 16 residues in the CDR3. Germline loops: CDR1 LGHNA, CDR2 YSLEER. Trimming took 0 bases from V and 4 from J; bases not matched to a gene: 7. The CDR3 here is CASSQEQGGRGYEQYF. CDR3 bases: TGCGCCAGCAGCCAAGAACAGGGCGGGAGGGGTTACGAGCAGTACTTC.

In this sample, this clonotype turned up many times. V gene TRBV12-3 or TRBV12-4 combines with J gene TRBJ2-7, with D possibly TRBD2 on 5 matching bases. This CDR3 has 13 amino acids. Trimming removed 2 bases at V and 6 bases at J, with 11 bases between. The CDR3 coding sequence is TGTGCCAGCAGTTTAAACGGGGTCGGCGAGCAGTACTTC. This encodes CASSLNGVGEQYF.

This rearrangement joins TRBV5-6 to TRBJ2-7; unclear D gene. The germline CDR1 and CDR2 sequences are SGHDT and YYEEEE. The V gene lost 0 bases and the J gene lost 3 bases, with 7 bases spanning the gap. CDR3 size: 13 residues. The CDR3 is CASSLDPYYEQYF. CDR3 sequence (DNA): TGTGCCAGCAGCTTGGATCCTTACTACGAGCAGTACTTC.

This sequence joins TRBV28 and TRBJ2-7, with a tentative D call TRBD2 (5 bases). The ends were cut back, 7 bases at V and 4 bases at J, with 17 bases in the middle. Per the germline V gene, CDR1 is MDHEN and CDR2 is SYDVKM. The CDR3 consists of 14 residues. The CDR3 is CASTEFAPGYEQYF. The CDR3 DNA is TGTGCCAGCACCGAATTCGCGCCGGGGTACGAGCAGTACTTC.

CDR3 DNA: TGCAGTGCTGGTGGACAGGATATAAGTTTCCTACGCGAGCAGTACTTC. It specifies CSAGGQDISFLREQYF. The rearrangement uses TRBV20-1 and TRBJ2-7, with 7 bases lining up with TRBD1. The CDR3 covers 16 residues. Germline trimming cut 5 bases from V and 6 bases from J; bases unmatched to any gene: 19. Per germline, CDR1 DFQATT and CDR2 SNEGSKA (reference sequence).

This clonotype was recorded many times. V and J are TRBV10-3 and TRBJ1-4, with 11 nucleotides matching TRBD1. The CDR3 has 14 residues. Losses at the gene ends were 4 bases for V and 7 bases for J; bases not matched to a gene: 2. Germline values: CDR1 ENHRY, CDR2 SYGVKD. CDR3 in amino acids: CAISAGTGGEKLFF. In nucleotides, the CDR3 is TGTGCCATCAGTGCCGGGACAGGGGGTGAAAAACTGTTTTTT.

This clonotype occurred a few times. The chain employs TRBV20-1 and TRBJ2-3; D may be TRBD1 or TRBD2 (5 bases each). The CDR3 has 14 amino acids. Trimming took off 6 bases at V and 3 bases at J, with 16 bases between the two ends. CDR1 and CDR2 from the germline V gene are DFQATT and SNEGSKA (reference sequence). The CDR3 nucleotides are TGCAGTGCCGGGACCGATAGAGGTACAGATACGCAGTATTTT. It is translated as CSAGTDRGTDTQYF.

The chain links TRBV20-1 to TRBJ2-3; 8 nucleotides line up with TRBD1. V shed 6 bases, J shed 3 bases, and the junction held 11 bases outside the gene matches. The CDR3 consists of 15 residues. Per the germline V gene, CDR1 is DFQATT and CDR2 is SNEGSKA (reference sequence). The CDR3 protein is CSAITADRATDTQYF. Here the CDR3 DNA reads TGCAGTGCAATTACCGCGGACAGGGCGACAGATACGCAGTATTTT.

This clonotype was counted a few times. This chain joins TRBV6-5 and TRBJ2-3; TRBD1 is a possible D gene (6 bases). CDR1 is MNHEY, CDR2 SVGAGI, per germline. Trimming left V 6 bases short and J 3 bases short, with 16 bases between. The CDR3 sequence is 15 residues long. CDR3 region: CASSKFTGQTDTQYF. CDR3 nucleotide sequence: TGTGCCAGCAGCAAATTTACAGGGCAGACAGATACGCAGTATTTT.

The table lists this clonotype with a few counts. In DNA, the CDR3 is TGTGCCAGCAGCCAAGTGATAGGGGGTGAGCAGTTCTTC. This sequence encodes CASSQVIGGEQFF. The chain combines TRBV14 with TRBJ2-1, with a possible D match to TRBD1 (6 bases). Germline V gene lookup returns CDR1 SGHDN and CDR2 FVKESK. V was cut by 1 base and J by 9 bases, with 10 bases left in between. There are 13 residues in the CDR3.

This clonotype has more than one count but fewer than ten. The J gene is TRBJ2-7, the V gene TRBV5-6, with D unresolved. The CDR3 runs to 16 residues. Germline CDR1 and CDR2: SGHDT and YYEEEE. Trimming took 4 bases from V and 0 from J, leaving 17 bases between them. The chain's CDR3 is CASSPSGPSSSYEQYF. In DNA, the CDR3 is TGTGCCAGCAGCCCTTCGGGTCCTTCCAGCTCCTACGAGCAGTACTTC.

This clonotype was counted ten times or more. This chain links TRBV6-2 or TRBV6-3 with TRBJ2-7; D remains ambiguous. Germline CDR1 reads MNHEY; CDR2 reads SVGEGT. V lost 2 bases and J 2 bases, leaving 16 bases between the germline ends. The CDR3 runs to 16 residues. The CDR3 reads CASSYAMGRTTYEQYF. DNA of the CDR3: TGTGCCAGCAGTTACGCTATGGGCAGGACGACCTACGAGCAGTACTTC.

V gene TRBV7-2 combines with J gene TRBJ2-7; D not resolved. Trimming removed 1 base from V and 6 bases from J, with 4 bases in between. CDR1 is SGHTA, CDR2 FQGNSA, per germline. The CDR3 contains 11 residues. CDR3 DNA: TGTGCCAGCAGCTTAGTGGTCGAGCAGTACTTC. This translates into CASSLVVEQYF.

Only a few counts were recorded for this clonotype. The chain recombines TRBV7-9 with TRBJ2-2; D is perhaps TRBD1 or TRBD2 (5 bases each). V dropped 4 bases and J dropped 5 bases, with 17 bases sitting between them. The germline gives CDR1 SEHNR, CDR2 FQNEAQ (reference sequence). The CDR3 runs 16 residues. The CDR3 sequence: CASSWNPRRETGELFF. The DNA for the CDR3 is TGTGCCAGCAGCTGGAATCCACGCAGGGAGACCGGGGAGCTGTTTTTT.